Following are 28 T cell receptor beta chains from one sample sequenced in a study of CD8+ T cells in alopecia areata. After isolation, RNA underwent reverse transcription to generate cDNA as the sequencing template. Some clones are missing from TCRdb's copy, which holds only in-frame ones; the method was immunoSEQ multiplex PCR. The sample carries roughly 64,000 clones, roughly 47% recorded once. The sequenced sample was NKG2D-low CD8+ T cells sorted from blood. These receptors were taken from a human donor with alopecia areata.

Only one count was recorded for this clone. J is TRBJ2-5 and V is TRBV27; D is unclear. Germline CDR1 and CDR2: MNHEY and SMNVEV (reference sequence). The CDR3 loop spans 12 amino acids. V was trimmed by 5 bases and J by 4 bases, leaving 8 bases between them. The DNA of the CDR3 is TGTGCCAGCAGTCGTTCAAGAGAGACCCAGTACTTC. Translation: CASSRSRETQYF.

This chain links TRBV7-9 with TRBJ2-7; 9 nucleotides match TRBD1. Unmatched junction bases numbered 6, after V lost 5 bases and J lost 4 bases. The germline CDR1 and CDR2 sequences are SEHNR and FQNEAQ (reference sequence). The CDR3 is made up of 14 amino acids. The CDR3 loop is CASSPGTGKYEQYF. CDR3 sequence (DNA): TGTGCCAGCAGCCCCGGGACAGGGAAGTACGAGCAGTACTTC.

The V call is TRBV30, the J call TRBJ1-5, with a tentative D call TRBD1 (6 bases). The CDR3 covers 14 residues. Looked up from germline, CDR1 is GTSNPN and CDR2 is SVGIG (reference sequence). Trimming pared 1 base from V and 3 bases from J, leaving 10 bases between. DNA of the CDR3: TGTGCCTGGAGTGCCGGACAGTACAATCAGCCCCAGCATTTT. Protein sequence: CAWSAGQYNQPQHF.

Only a few counts were recorded for this clone. The V call is TRBV7-9, the J call TRBJ2-2, with D unresolved. Trimming removed 4 bases at V and 4 bases at J, with 10 bases between. Germline assignment: CDR1 SEHNR and CDR2 FQNEAQ (reference sequence). The CDR3 loop spans 14 amino acids. The DNA for the CDR3 is TGTGCCAGCAGCTCCCTTCTGGGCACCGGGGAGCTGTTTTTT. Its protein is CASSSLLGTGELFF. The whole variable domain, remainder taken from reference TRBV7-9 and TRBJ2-2, is DTGVSQNPRHKITKRGQNVTFRCDPISEHNRLYWYRQTLGQGPEFLTYFQNEAQLEKSRLLSDRFSAERPKGSFSTLEIQRTEQGDSAMYLCASSSLLGTGELFFGEGSRLTVL.

V gene TRBV29-1 combines with J gene TRBJ2-5; tentative D call: TRBD1 (5 bases). Germline V lookup: CDR1 SQVTM, CDR2 ANQGSEA. CDR3 size: 11 residues. Trimming took 7 bases from V and 5 from J, leaving 11 bases between them. The CDR3 spells CSGQGVETQYF. DNA of the CDR3: TGCAGCGGGCAGGGTGTGGAGACCCAGTACTTC.

CDR3 region: CASSLDADPAKNIQYF. Written as DNA, the CDR3 is TGCGCCAGCAGCTTGGATGCGGACCCGGCCAAAAACATTCAGTACTTC. The rearrangement joins TRBV5-1 to TRBJ2-4; no clear D gene. CDR1 SGHRS and CDR2 YFSETQ come from the germline V gene. This CDR3 region has 16 residues. Trimming removed 0 bases at V and 1 base at J, with 11 bases between.

The gene calls are TRBV5-1 and TRBJ2-1; D gene uncertain. The ends were cut back, 0 bases at V and 8 bases at J, with 15 bases in the middle. Germline V lookup: CDR1 SGHRS, CDR2 YFSETQ. This CDR3 has 15 amino acids. This CDR3 reads CASSLEVRNWDEQFF. In DNA form, the CDR3 reads TGCGCCAGCAGCTTGGAAGTCCGTAACTGGGATGAGCAGTTCTTC.

The chain employs TRBV29-1 and TRBJ1-1; unclear D gene. CDR1 and CDR2 from the germline V gene are SQVTM and ANQGSEA. The CDR3 is 12 amino acids. Trimming cost V 4 bases and J 5 bases, with 11 bases left between them. CDR3 coding DNA: TGCAGCGTTGTGGGGTTGGAAACTGAAGCTTTCTTT. Protein: CSVVGLETEAFF.

V and J are TRBV7-9 and TRBJ2-7; 7 positions agree with TRBD2. The V gene's germline CDR1 is SEHNR and CDR2 FQNEAQ (reference sequence). The CDR3 contains 13 residues. V lost 10 bases and J lost 2; bases outside the gene matches: 8. CDR3 sequence (DNA): TGTGCCACCCAGCGGGAATCAACCTACGAGCAGTACTTC. It encodes CATQRESTYEQYF.

This clone was found a few times. V and J are TRBV7-9 and TRBJ2-1, with 9 positions matching TRBD1. The CDR3 loop spans 15 amino acids. V shed 5 bases, J shed 7 bases, and the junction held 9 bases outside the gene matches. Germline CDR1 SEHNR, CDR2 FQNEAQ (reference sequence). CDR3 bases: TGTGCCAGCAGCCGGATCGGGACAGGGTGGAATGAGCAGTTCTTC. Translated, it gives CASSRIGTGWNEQFF.

This chain joins TRBV5-1 and TRBJ2-1, with a tentative D call TRBD2 (5 bases). V was shortened by 2 bases and J by 2 bases, with 20 bases between the two germline ends. The CDR3 covers 18 residues. The germline gives CDR1 SGHRS, CDR2 YFSETQ. The CDR3 protein is CASSFGQRPPATYNEQFF. The CDR3 nucleotides are TGCGCCAGCAGCTTCGGCCAGCGGCCCCCCGCCACCTACAATGAGCAGTTCTTC.

The sample holds a few counts of this clone. The chain recombines TRBV4-1 with TRBJ2-7; D remains ambiguous. There are 14 residues in the CDR3. The germline CDR1 and CDR2 sequences are MGHRA and YSYEKL. The V and J ends lost 3 bases and 0 bases respectively, with 9 bases between them. The CDR3 loop is CASSQARDSYEQYF. The DNA of the CDR3 is TGCGCCAGCAGCCAGGCAAGGGACTCCTACGAGCAGTACTTC.

The CDR3 DNA follows: TGTGCCAGCAGCCCGGGACTGAACTATGGCTACACCTTC. It translates to CASSPGLNYGYTF. The chain couples TRBV13 to TRBJ1-2; D may be TRBD1 (5 bases). Germline loops: CDR1 PRHDT, CDR2 FYEKMQ (reference sequence). This CDR3 region has 13 residues. V lost 5 bases and J lost 2, with 9 bases in between. The full variable domain, completed using reference TRBV13 and TRBJ1-2, is AAGVIQSPRHLIKEKRETATLKCYPIPRHDTVYWYQQGPGQDPQFLISFYEKMQSDKGSIPDRFSAQQFSDYHSELNMSSLELGDSALYFCASSPGLNYGYTFGSGTRLTVV.

The sample holds a few counts of this clone. This chain links TRBV13 with TRBJ2-7; 7 positions agree with TRBD1. CDR1 and CDR2 (germline): PRHDT, FYEKMQ (reference sequence). This CDR3 comprises 12 residues. V was clipped by 8 bases and J by 2 bases; unmatched bases: 3. The chain's CDR3 is CASRGGTYEQYF. Here the CDR3 DNA reads TGTGCCAGCCGAGGGGGCACCTACGAGCAGTACTTC.

The J gene is TRBJ2-1, the V gene TRBV9; unclear D gene. Trimming cost V 3 bases and J 4 bases, with 5 bases left between them. CDR1 SGDLS and CDR2 YYNGEE come from the germline V gene. This CDR3 has 12 amino acids. The CDR3 protein is CASSGRYNEQFF. DNA for the CDR3: TGTGCCAGCAGCGGACGTTACAATGAGCAGTTCTTC.

The chain recombines TRBV29-1 with TRBJ2-1; 9 positions agree with TRBD2. The CDR3 runs to 14 residues. J lost 9 bases, V lost 3 bases, and 9 bases had no gene match. Germline V lookup: CDR1 SQVTM, CDR2 ANQGSEA. The chain's CDR3 is CSVDGAGGSGEQFF. CDR3 bases: TGCAGCGTTGACGGAGCGGGAGGTAGTGGTGAGCAGTTCTTC.

This clone was observed a few times. The chain couples TRBV29-1 to TRBJ2-1, with 7 bases that match TRBD1. CDR1 is SQVTM, CDR2 ANQGSEA, per germline. CDR3 length: 12 residues. Trimming took 4 bases from V and 8 from J; bases not matched to a gene: 5. CDR3 in amino acids: CSVVYRGYEQFF. The CDR3, as DNA: TGCAGCGTTGTTTACAGGGGCTATGAGCAGTTCTTC.

J is TRBJ2-3 and V is TRBV4-3; TRBD2 aligns across 10 bases. This CDR3 has 16 amino acids. Germline CDR1 and CDR2: LGHNA and YSLEER. Trimming took 2 bases from V and 4 from J; bases not matched to a gene: 6. CDR3 region: CASSQQSGGGADTQYF. For the CDR3, the DNA is TGCGCCAGCAGCCAACAAAGCGGGGGGGGTGCAGATACGCAGTATTTT.

This clone was found a few times. The chain employs TRBV30 and TRBJ2-1; D gene unclear. Trimming shortened V by 3 bases and J by 0 bases, and 12 bases separated the two germline ends. CDR1 GTSNPN and CDR2 SVGIG come from the germline V gene (reference sequence). CDR3 length: 15 residues. The CDR3: CAWSPPDSSYNEQFF. The CDR3 DNA is TGTGCCTGGAGCCCCCCCGATAGCTCCTACAATGAGCAGTTCTTC.

J is TRBJ2-7 and V is TRBV6-5, with TRBD1 matching over 8 bases. J was trimmed by 2 bases and V by 6 bases; bases with no gene match: 9. The CDR3 contains 15 residues. Germline CDR1 MNHEY, CDR2 SVGAGI. The CDR3 sequence is CASSSGTGETYEQYF. For the CDR3, the DNA is TGTGCCAGCAGCTCTGGGACAGGCGAGACCTACGAGCAGTACTTC.

This clone was observed a few times. The chain recombines TRBV14 with TRBJ2-7; TRBD1 agrees at 8 bases. This CDR3 region has 15 residues. Losses at the gene ends were 4 bases for V and 6 bases for J; bases not matched to a gene: 11. Germline V CDR1 and CDR2: SGHDN, FVKESK. CDR3: CASSLRGQGDREQYF. The CDR3 DNA reads TGTGCCAGCAGCCTACGAGGACAGGGCGACCGCGAGCAGTACTTC.

The chain has TRBV6-5 and TRBJ1-2, with D possibly TRBD1 on 6 matching bases. V dropped 0 bases and J dropped 7 bases, with 15 bases sitting between them. Germline values: CDR1 MNHEY, CDR2 SVGAGI. This CDR3 region has 15 residues. Here the CDR3 DNA reads TGTGCCAGCAGTTACTCGCCCGGGGGCGGGGGTGGCTACACCTTC. This codes for CASSYSPGGGGGYTF.

This chain connects TRBV4-3 to TRBJ2-1, with TRBD1 as a possible D gene (5 bases). In germline, CDR1 is LGHNA, CDR2 YSLEER. V lost 1 base and J lost 7, with 11 bases in between. CDR3 size: 14 residues. The DNA of the CDR3 is TGCGCCAGCAGCCAAGTGGGCTACAGGAATGAGCAGTTCTTC. It is translated as CASSQVGYRNEQFF.

The V and J genes are TRBV5-1 and TRBJ1-1; D not resolved. There are 14 residues in the CDR3. The germline V gene has CDR1 SGHRS and CDR2 YFSETQ. The V gene lost 2 bases and the J gene lost 1 base, with 9 bases spanning the gap. Here the CDR3 reads CASSFADPNTEAFF. The CDR3 nucleotides are TGCGCCAGCAGCTTCGCCGACCCGAACACTGAAGCTTTCTTT.

The V gene is TRBV28, the J gene TRBJ2-5; a weak D match, TRBD1 (6 bases). The CDR3 runs 13 residues. The germline gives CDR1 MDHEN, CDR2 SYDVKM. With 2 bases removed from V and 5 bases from J, the gap between germline ends came to 9 bases. CDR3 in DNA: TGTGCCAGCAGTTTAGGGGGCGGGGAGACCCAGTACTTC. The encoded protein is CASSLGGGETQYF. Combining the CDR3 with reference TRBV28 and TRBJ2-5 gives the whole variable domain DVKVTQSSRYLVKRTGEKVFLECVQDMDHENMFWYRQDPGLGLRLIYFSYDVKMKEKGDIPEGYSVSREKKERFSLILESASTNQTSMYLCASSLGGGETQYFGPGTRLLVL.

V gene TRBV10-3 combines with J gene TRBJ1-2, with D possibly being TRBD1 (5 bases). V was pared by 8 bases and J by 4 bases, with 17 bases between. The CDR3 length is 14 residues. Germline-derived CDR1 and CDR2 are ENHRY and SYGVKD. In DNA, the CDR3 is TGTGCCATCCAGGATGGGGCGTTTCGCTATGGCTACACCTTC. Protein product: CAIQDGAFRYGYTF.

This clone has only a few counts. This sequence joins TRBV7-2 and TRBJ2-2, with TRBD1 matching 7 bases. Trimming cost V 5 bases and J 5 bases; bases outside gene matches: 8. Germline CDR1 SGHTA, CDR2 FQGNSA. This CDR3 is built from 15 residues. CDR3 protein: CASSNPGTDTGELFF. For the CDR3, the DNA is TGTGCCAGCAGCAATCCCGGGACAGATACCGGGGAGCTGTTTTTT.

The genes are TRBV4-2 and TRBJ2-3, with a possible D match to TRBD2 (6 bases). The CDR3 runs to 16 residues. V gave up 1 base and J gave up 1 base, with 12 bases separating them. CDR1 and CDR2 (germline): LGHNA, YNFKEQ. The chain's CDR3 is CASSQVREDGTDTQYF. CDR3 nucleotides: TGTGCCAGCAGCCAAGTGAGGGAGGACGGCACAGATACGCAGTATTTT.